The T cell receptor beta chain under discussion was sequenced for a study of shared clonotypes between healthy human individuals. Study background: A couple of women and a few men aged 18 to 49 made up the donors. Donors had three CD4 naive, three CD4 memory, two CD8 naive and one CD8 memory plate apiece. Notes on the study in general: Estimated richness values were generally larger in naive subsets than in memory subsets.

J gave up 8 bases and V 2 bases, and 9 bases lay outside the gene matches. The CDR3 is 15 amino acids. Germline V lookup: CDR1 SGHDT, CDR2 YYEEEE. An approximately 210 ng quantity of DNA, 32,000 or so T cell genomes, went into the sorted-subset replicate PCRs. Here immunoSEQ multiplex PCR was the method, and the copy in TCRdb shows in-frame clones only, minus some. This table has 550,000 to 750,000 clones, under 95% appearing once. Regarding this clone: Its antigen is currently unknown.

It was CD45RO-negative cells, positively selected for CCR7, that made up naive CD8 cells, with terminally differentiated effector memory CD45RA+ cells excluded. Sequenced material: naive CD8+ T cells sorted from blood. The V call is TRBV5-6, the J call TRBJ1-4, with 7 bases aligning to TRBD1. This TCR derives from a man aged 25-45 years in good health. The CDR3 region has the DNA TGTGCCAGCAGCTTTCGAGGGGGCAGATTGGAAAAACTGTTTTTT. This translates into CASSFRGGRLEKLFF.